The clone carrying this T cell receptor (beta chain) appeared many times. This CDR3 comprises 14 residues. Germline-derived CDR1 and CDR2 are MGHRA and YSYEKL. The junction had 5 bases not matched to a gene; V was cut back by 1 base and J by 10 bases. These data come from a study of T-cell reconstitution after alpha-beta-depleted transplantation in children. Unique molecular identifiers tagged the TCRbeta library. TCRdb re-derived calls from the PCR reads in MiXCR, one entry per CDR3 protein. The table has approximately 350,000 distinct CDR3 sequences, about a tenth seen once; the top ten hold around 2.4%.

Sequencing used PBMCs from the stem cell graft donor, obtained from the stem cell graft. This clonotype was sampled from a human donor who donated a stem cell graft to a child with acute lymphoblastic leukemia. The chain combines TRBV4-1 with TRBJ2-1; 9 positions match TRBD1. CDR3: CASSQGGQGVEQFF. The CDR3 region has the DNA TGCGCCAGCAGCCAAGGGGGACAGGGAGTCGAGCAGTTCTTC.